The clone carrying this T cell receptor beta chain was recorded a few times. In germline, CDR1 is MNHNS, CDR2 SASEGT. The CDR3 has 14 amino acids. Trimming at V came to 5 bases and at J to 7 bases, leaving 7 bases not matched to a gene. This entry is derived from a study of T cells after yellow fever vaccination. Study-level findings and limits: A large majority of primary-vaccination clones showed up again after the booster (roughly 95% CD4, about 87% CD8).

Researchers made TCR cDNA using 5'RACE template switching, and this step added a universal primer site and UMIs. MiXCR was run by TCRdb on the 5' RACE reads, yielding one entry per CDR3 protein. The data show about 85,000 distinct CDR3 sequences, less than 15% seen once. This clonotype originated in a man between 18 and 35 years old who received the YFV17D yellow fever vaccine. This chain joins TRBV6-1 and TRBJ2-2, with 7 bases fitting TRBD2. Sequencing was performed on CD8+ T cells not binding an NS4B(214-222) dextramer, sorted from PBMCs, taken less than 25 days after the first yellow fever vaccination. DNA for the CDR3: TGTGCCAGCAGTCCCCCGGGGGGTTACGGGGAGCTGTTTTTT. Residues: CASSPPGGYGELFF.